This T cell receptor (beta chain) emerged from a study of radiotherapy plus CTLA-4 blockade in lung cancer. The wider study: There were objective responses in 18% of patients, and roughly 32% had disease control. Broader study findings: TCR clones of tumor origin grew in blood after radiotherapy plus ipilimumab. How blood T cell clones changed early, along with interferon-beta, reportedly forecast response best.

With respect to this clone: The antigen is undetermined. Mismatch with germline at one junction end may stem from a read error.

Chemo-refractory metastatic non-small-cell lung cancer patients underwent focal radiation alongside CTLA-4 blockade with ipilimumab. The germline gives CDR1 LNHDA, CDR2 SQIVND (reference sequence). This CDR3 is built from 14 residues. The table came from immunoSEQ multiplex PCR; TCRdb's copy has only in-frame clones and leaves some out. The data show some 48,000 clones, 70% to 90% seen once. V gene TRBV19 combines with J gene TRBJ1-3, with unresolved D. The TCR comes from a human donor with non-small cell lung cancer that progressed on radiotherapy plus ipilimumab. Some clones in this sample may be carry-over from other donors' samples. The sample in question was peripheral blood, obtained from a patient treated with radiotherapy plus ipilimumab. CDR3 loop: CASGIGISGNTIYF. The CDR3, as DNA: TGTGCCAGTGGTATCGGTATCTCTGGAAACACCATATATTTT. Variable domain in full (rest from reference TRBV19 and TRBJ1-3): DGGITQSPKYLFRKEGQNVTLSCEQNLNHDAMYWYRQDPGQGLRLIYYSQIVNDFQKGDIAEGYSVSREKKESFPLTVTSAQKNPTAFYLCASGIGISGNTIYFGEGSWLTVV.